What follows describes a single T cell receptor beta chain. The junction had 6 bases not matched to a gene; V was cut back by 4 bases and J by 2 bases. Germline V gene data show CDR1 as MNHEY and CDR2 as SVGAGI. The CDR3 has 15 amino acids. This entry is derived from a study of blood T cell repertoires in COVID-19. About the research overall: Nucleic acid was either cDNA or gDNA, and it came from T cells, B-cell-depleted T cells, or PBMCs.

Some clones are missing from TCRdb's copy, which holds only in-frame ones; the method was immunoSEQ multiplex PCR. In the table there are about 150,000 clones, around 85% of which are singletons. The rearrangement uses TRBV6-5 and TRBJ1-2; 8 nucleotides align to TRBD1. The source of this sequence is a woman between 55 and 75 years old with acute or convalescent COVID-19. The sequenced sample was peripheral blood. The chain's CDR3 is CASSLIGQGNYGYTF. The CDR3 bases are TGTGCCAGCAGTTTAATCGGACAGGGAAACTATGGCTACACCTTC.